The T cell receptor (beta chain) described here comes from a study of blood T cells in healthy people across ages. Study-wide points: Both higher diversity and more naive CD4+ cells marked long-lived donors when set against aged donors. The CMV status of each donor remained undetermined, and this could have confounded shifts in expanded clonotypes.

Using a J-beta primer mix together with a sample-barcoded 5' primer, a second PCR was run for about 6 to 12 cycles. Through a template-switch adaptor with 12 random nucleotides, each cDNA molecule received a tag. MiXCR was run by TCRdb on the 5' RACE reads, yielding one entry per CDR3 protein. The sample includes about 1,800,000 distinct CDR3 sequences, 28% of them seen just once. In regard to this clonotype: The target antigen is unknown. A much more abundant neighbour one base away suggests this may be a read error.

The TCR was taken from a young woman in good health. The specimen was blood.

CDR3 amino acids: CASRRDSLYNEQYF. The CDR3 DNA reads as TGTGCCAGCAGACGGGACAGCCTCTACAATGAGCAGTACTTC. The chain recombines TRBV12-3 or TRBV12-4 with TRBJ2-1; 7 bases line up with TRBD1. The J call may not be correct, given that the DNA end is closer to TRBJ2-7. The CDR3 extends over 14 amino acids.